This T cell receptor (beta chain) was identified in a study of T cells in Graves' hyperthyroidism and ophthalmopathy. Researchers amplified the TCR beta CDR3 regions from RNA transcripts. HTBI primers drove first-round RT-PCR of the TCR CDR3. TCRdb processed the multiplex PCR reads anew with MiXCR; each CDR3 protein has one entry. The table records around 450,000 distinct CDR3 sequences, around a sixth of them present only once. This clonotype was counted at least ten times. The receptor's source is a woman between 18 and 29 years old with Graves' hyperthyroidism. Sequences were obtained from blood.

The CDR3 loop is CASSQGAGGGQPQHF. The CDR3 region has the DNA TGTGCCAGCAGCCAAGGCGCGGGAGGGGGTCAGCCCCAGCATTTT. The rearrangement joins TRBV3-1 to TRBJ1-5; possibly TRBD1 for D (6 bases). Germline values: CDR1 LGHDT, CDR2 YNNKEL (reference sequence). Trimming removed 1 base at V and 6 bases at J, with 13 bases between. The CDR3 loop spans 15 amino acids.